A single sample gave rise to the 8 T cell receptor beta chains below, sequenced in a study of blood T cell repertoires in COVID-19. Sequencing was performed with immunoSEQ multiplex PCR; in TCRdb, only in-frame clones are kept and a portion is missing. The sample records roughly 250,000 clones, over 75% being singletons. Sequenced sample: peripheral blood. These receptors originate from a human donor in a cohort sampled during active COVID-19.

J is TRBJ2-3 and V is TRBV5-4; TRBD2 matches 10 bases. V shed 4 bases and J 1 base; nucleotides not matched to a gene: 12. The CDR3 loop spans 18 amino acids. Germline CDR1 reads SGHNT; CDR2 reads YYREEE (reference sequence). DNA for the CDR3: TGTGCCAGCAGCCCTTGGCTAGCGGGGGAGGGTGGCACAGATACGCAGTATTTT. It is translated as CASSPWLAGEGGTDTQYF.

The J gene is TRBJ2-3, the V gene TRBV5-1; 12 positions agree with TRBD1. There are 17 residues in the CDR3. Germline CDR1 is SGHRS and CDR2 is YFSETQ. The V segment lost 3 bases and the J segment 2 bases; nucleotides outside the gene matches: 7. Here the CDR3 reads CASSSPGQGAYTDTQYF. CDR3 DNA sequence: TGCGCCAGCAGCTCGCCGGGACAGGGGGCCTACACAGATACGCAGTATTTT.

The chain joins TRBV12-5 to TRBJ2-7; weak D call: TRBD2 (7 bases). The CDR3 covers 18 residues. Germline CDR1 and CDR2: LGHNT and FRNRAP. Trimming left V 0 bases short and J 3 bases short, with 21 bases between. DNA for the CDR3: TGTGCTAGTGGTTTGGTACCCCCCTTTGGGGGGGCGAACTACGAGCAGTACTTC. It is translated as CASGLVPPFGGANYEQYF.

The CDR3: CASAARVLMREQYF. CDR3 in DNA: TGTGCCAGCGCCGCCAGGGTCCTAATGAGGGAGCAGTACTTC. The chain recombines TRBV6-5 with TRBJ2-7; D might be TRBD1 (5 bases). In germline, CDR1 is MNHEY, CDR2 SVGAGI. The V end was cut by 8 bases, the J end by 7 bases, with 21 bases between. The CDR3 loop spans 14 amino acids.

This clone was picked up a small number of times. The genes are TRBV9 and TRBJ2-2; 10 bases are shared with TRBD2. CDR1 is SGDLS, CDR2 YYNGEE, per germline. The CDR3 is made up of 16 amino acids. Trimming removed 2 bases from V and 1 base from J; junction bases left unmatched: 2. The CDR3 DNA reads TGTGCCAGCAGCGTGGTAGCGGGGGGGAACACCGGGGAGCTGTTTTTT. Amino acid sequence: CASSVVAGGNTGELFF.

The CDR3 is CASSALQGHGSGANVLTF. The CDR3 DNA reads as TGTGCCAGCAGCGCCCTACAGGGGCATGGCTCTGGGGCCAACGTCCTGACTTTC. The chain is built from TRBV9 and TRBJ2-6; 7 bases are shared with TRBD1. Germline V CDR1 and CDR2: SGDLS, YYNGEE. The CDR3 has 18 amino acids. V gave up 3 bases and J gave up 0 bases; unmatched junction bases: 9.

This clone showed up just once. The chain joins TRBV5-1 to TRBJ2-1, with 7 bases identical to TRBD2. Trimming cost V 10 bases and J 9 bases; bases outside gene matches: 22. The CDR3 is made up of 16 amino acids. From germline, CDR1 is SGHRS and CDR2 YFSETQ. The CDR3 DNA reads TGCGCCTCATGGCCCACGGGACTACGACATGGTGGTGAGCAGTTCTTC. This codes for CASWPTGLRHGGEQFF.

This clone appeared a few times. Here the CDR3 DNA reads TGTGCCAGCAGCCCCGGACAGGGGGCCTACACTGAAGCTTTCTTT. Residues: CASSPGQGAYTEAFF. The chain recombines TRBV11-1 with TRBJ1-1; 11 nucleotides match TRBD1. With 5 bases clipped from V and 3 bases from J, the junction kept 5 bases outside the gene matches. The CDR3 totals 15 residues. Germline values: CDR1 SGHAT, CDR2 FQDESV (reference sequence).